This T cell receptor beta chain derives from a study of blood T cell repertoires in COVID-19. V shed 5 bases and J shed 1 base, with 13 bases lying between them. This CDR3 has 15 residues. In germline, CDR1 is SEHNR, CDR2 FQNEAQ (reference sequence). Sequencing was performed with immunoSEQ multiplex PCR; in TCRdb, only in-frame clones are kept and a portion is missing. The sample holds about 180,000 clones, around 86% seen once. Enrolled through a virtual design, the participants were between roughly 18 and 95 years of age and came from roughly 22 US areas. The study assigned cohorts using participant-reported clinical history. Recovery among Cohort 3 donors was established by two negative PCRs, clearance, or symptom resolution.

The receptor was derived from a woman aged 30 to 39 who had recovered from COVID-19. J is TRBJ2-3 and V is TRBV7-9; tentatively, D is TRBD2 (7 bases). Sequenced sample: PBMCs or T cells enriched from blood (not recorded which). The CDR3 sequence is CASSPRGAGTDTQYF. The CDR3 DNA is TGTGCCAGCAGCCCACGGGGGGCTGGCACAGATACGCAGTATTTT.